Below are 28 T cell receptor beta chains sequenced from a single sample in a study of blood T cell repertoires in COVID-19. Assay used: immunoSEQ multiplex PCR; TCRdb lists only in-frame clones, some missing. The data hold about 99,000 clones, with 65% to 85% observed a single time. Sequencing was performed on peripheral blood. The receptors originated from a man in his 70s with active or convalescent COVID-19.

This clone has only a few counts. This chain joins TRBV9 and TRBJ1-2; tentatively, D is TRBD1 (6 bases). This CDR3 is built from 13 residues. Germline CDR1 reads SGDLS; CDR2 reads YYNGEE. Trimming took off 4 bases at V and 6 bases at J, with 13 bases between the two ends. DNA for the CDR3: TGTGCCAGCAGCACCTCCAACAGGGATGGCTACACCTTC. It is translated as CASSTSNRDGYTF.

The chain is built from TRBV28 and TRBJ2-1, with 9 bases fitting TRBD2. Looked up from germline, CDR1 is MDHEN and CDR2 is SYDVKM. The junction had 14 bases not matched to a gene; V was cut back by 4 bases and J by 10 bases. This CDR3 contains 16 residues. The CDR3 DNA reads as TGTGCCAGCAGTTCCCTAGGCGGGGGGGCAGGAGGGGAGCAGTTCTTC. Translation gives CASSSLGGGAGGEQFF.

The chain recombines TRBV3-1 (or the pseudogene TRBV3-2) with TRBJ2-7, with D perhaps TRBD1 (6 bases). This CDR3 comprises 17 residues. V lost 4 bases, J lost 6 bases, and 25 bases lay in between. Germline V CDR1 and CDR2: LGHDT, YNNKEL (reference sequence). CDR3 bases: TGTGCCAGCAGCCTACAGGGTGGTCCGCCTGCGGGTGTCGAGCAGTACTTC. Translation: CASSLQGGPPAGVEQYF.

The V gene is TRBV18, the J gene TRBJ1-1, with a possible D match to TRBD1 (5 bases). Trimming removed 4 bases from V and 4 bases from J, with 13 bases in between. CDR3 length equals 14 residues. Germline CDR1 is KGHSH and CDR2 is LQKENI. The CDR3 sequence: CASSQQVAGTEAFF. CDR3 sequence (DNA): TGTGCCAGCTCACAACAGGTGGCCGGCACTGAAGCTTTCTTT. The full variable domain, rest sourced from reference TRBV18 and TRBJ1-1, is NAGVMQNPRHLVRRRGQEARLRCSPMKGHSHVYWYRQLPEEGLKFMVYLQKENIIDESGMPKERFSAEFPKEGPSILRIQQVVRGDSAAYFCASSQQVAGTEAFFGQGTRLTVV.

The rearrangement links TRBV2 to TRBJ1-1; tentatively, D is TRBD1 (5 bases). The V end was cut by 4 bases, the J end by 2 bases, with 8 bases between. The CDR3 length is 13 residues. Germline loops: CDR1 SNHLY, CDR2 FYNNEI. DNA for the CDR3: TGTGCCAGCAGTGGACAGCCCAACACTGAAGCTTTCTTT. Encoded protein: CASSGQPNTEAFF. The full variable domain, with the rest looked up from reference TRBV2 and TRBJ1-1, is EPEVTQTPSHQVTQMGQEVILRCVPISNHLYFYWYRQILGQKVEFLVSFYNNEISEKSEIFDDQFSVERPDGSNFTLKIRSTKLEDSAMYFCASSGQPNTEAFFGQGTRLTVV.

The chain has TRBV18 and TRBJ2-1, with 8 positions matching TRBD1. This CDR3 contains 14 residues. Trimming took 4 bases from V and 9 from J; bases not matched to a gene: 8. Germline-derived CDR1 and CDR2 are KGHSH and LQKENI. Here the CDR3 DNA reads TGTGCCAGCTCACTGGACAGGGATTCGACTGAGCAGTTCTTC. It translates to CASSLDRDSTEQFF.

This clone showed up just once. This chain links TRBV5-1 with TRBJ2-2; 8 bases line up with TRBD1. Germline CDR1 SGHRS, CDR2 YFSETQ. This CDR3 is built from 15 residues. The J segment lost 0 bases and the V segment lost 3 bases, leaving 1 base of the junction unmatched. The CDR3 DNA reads TGCGCCAGCAGCTCGGACAGGGCGAACACCGGGGAGCTGTTTTTT. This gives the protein CASSSDRANTGELFF.

Here the CDR3 reads CASPGSRAADMSTDTQYF. CDR3 DNA: TGTGCCAGCCCCGGGTCGCGCGCAGCAGATATGAGCACAGATACGCAGTATTTT. The chain couples TRBV27 to TRBJ2-3, with unresolved D. From germline, CDR1 is MNHEY and CDR2 SMNVEV (reference sequence). Trimming cost V 8 bases and J 0 bases, with 24 bases left between them. CDR3 size: 18 residues.

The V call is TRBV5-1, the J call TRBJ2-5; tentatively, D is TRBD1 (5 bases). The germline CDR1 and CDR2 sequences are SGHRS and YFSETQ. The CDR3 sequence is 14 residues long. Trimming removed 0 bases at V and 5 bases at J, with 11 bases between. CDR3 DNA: TGCGCCAGCAGCTTGGAGGGGATTGGCGAGACCCAGTACTTC. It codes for CASSLEGIGETQYF.

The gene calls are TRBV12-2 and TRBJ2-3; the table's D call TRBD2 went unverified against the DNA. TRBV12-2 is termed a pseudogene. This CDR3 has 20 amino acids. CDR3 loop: CASRLAQRRGTRSCSDTQYF. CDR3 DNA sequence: TGTGCAAGTCGCTTAGCCCAGCGTCGCGGGACTAGGTCCTGCTCGGATACGCAGTATTTT.

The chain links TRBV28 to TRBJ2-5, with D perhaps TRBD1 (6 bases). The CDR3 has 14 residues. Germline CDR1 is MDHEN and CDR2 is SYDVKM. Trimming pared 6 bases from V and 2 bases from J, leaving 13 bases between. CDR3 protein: CASSLQGYQETQYF. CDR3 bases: TGTGCCAGCAGCCTCCAGGGGTATCAAGAGACCCAGTACTTC.

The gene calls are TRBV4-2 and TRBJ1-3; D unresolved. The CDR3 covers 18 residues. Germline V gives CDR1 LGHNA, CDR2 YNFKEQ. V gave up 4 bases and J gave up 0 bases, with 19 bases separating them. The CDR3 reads CASSPETQAVSSGNTIYF. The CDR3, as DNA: TGTGCCAGCAGCCCGGAAACCCAGGCAGTGAGCTCTGGAAACACCATATATTTT.

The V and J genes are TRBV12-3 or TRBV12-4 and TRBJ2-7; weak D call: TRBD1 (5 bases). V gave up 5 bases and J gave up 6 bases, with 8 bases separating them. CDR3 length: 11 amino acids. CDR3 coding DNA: TGTGCCAGCAGTGGGGCCTTCGAGCAGTACTTC. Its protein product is CASSGAFEQYF.

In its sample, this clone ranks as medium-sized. The CDR3 nucleotides read TGTGCCAGAATATGTCATTCACCCCTCCACTTT. Translated: CARICHSPLHF. V usage is TRBV6-4 and J usage is TRBJ1-6; no definite D call. The CDR3 contains 11 residues. With 9 bases removed from V and 8 bases from J, the gap between germline ends came to 8 bases. The V gene's germline CDR1 is MRHNA and CDR2 SNTAGT.

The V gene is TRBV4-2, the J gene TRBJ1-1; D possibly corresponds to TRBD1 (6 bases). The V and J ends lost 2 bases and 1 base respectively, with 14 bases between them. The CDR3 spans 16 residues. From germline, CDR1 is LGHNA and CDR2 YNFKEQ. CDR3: CASSQPFTGTNTEAFF. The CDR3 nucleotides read TGTGCCAGCAGCCAACCTTTCACAGGGACGAACACTGAAGCTTTCTTT.

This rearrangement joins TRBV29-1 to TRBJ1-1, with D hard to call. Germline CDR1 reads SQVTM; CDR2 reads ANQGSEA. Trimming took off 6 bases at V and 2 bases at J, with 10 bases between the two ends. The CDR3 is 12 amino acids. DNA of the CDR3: TGCAGCGTCGATAGAACCAACACTGAAGCTTTCTTT. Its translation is CSVDRTNTEAFF.

CDR3 nucleotide sequence: TGTGCCAGCAGCGTAGGGACAGGGGAACTCAATGAGCAGTTCTTC. This translates into CASSVGTGELNEQFF. The J gene is TRBJ2-1, the V gene TRBV9; 9 bases are shared with TRBD1. The CDR3 length is 15 residues. Germline lookup yields CDR1 SGDLS and CDR2 YYNGEE. After removal of 0 bases from V and 6 bases from J, the junction contained 4 bases not matched to a gene.

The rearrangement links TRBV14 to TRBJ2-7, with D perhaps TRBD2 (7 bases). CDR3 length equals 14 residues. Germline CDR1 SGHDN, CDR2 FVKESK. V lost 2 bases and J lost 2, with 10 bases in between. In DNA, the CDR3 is TGTGCCAGCAGCCAACTGGGGGGGCCCTACGAGCAGTACTTC. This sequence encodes CASSQLGGPYEQYF.

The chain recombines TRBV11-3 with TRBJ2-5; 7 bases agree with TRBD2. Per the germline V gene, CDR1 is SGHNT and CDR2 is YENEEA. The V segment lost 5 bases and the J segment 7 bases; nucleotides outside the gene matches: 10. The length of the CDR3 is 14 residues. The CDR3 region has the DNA TGTGCCAGCAGCCCCCCCCGGGAGGCTGGGACCCAGTACTTC. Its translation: CASSPPREAGTQYF.

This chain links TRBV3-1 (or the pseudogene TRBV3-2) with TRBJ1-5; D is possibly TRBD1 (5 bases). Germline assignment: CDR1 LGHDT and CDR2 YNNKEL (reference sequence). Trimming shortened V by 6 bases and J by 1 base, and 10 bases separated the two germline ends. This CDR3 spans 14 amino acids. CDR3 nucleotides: TGTGCCAGCAGTCAGGGTGGAAGCAATCAGCCCCAGCATTTT. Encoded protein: CASSQGGSNQPQHF.

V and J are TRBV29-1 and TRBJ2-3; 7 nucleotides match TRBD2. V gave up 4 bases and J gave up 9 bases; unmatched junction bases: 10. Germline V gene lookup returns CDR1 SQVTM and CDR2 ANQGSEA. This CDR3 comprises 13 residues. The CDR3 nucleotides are TGCAGCGTTGGTCTGCGGGGGAGTCACACGCAGTATTTT. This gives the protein CSVGLRGSHTQYF.

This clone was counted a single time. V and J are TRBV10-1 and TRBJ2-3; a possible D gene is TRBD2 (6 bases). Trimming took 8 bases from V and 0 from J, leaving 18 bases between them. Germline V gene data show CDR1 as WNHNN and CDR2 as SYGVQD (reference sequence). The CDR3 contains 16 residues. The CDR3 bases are TGCGCCAGCCGGAGGGAGGAACCTCCAAGCACAGATACGCAGTATTTT. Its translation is CASRREEPPSTDTQYF.

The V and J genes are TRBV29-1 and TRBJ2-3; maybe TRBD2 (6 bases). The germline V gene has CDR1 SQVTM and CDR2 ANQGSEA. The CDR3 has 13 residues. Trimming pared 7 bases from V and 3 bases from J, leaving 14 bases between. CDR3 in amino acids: CSAEGLTTDTQYF. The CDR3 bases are TGCAGCGCGGAGGGACTTACGACAGATACGCAGTATTTT.

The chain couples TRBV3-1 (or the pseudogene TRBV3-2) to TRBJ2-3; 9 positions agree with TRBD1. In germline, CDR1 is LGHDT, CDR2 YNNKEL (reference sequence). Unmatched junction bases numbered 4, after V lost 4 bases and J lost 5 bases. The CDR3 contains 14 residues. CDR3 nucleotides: TGTGCCAGCAGCCCCGGACAGGGGATAGATACGCAGTATTTT. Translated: CASSPGQGIDTQYF.

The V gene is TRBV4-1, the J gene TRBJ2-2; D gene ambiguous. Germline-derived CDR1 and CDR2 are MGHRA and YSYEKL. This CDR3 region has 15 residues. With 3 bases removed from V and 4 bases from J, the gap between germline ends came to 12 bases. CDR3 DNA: TGCGCCAGCAGCCAGGCAATAGGAGCCACCGGGGAGCTGTTTTTT. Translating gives CASSQAIGATGELFF.

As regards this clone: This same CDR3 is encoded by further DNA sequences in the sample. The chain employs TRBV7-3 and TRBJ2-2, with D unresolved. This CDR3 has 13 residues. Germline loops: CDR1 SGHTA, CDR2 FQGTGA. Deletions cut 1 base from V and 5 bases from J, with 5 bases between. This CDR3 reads CASSLIRTGELFF. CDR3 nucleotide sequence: TGTGCCAGCAGCTTAATCCGGACCGGGGAGCTGTTTTTT.

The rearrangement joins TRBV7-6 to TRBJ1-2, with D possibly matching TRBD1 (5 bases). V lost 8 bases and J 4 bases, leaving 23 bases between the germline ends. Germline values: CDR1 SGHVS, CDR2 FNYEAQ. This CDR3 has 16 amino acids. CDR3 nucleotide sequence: TGTGCCAGCTCGTCAGGCTTATCAGTGGGGGGCTATGGCTACACCTTC. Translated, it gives CASSSGLSVGGYGYTF.

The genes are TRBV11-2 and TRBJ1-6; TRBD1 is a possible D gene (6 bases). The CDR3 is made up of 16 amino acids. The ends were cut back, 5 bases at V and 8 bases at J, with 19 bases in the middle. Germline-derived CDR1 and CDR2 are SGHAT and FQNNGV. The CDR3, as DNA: TGTGCCAGCAGCCTATCTAGTACAGGGAGGGATTCACCCCTCCACTTT. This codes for CASSLSSTGRDSPLHF. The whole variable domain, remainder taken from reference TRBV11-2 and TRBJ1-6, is EAGVAQSPRYKIIEKRQSVAFWCNPISGHATLYWYQQILGQGPKLLIQFQNNGVVDDSQLPKDRFSAERLKGVDSTLKIQPAKLEDSAVYLCASSLSSTGRDSPLHFGNGTRLTVT.